These 5 T cell receptor beta chains were sequenced from one sample in a study of blood T cell repertoires in COVID-19. Clones were read by immunoSEQ multiplex PCR, and TCRdb kept only the in-frame ones, dropping some. The sample contains 200,000 to 250,000 clones, under 90% of which appear only once. The specimen sequenced was PBMCs or T cells enriched from blood (not recorded which). Receptor source: a woman between 45 and 60 years old with acute COVID-19.

In this sample, this clone turned up once. The J gene is TRBJ2-7, the V gene TRBV7-2; tentative D call: TRBD1 (6 bases). The CDR3 runs to 15 residues. The ends were cut back, 3 bases at V and 0 bases at J, with 12 bases in the middle. The germline gives CDR1 SGHTA, CDR2 FQGNSA. CDR3 sequence reads: CASSFAGASSYEQYF. CDR3 sequence (DNA): TGTGCCAGCAGCTTTGCAGGGGCTAGCTCCTACGAGCAGTACTTC.

The V gene is TRBV4-2, the J gene TRBJ2-1; TRBD2 matches at 8 bases. The CDR3 sequence is 17 residues long. V trimming: 4 bases; J trimming: 1 base; junction bases outside the gene matches: 9. Germline CDR1 and CDR2: LGHNA and YNFKEQ. In nucleotides, the CDR3 is TGTGCCAGCAGCCGAGGGACTAGATTCTTGTCCTACAATGAGCAGTTCTTC. Translating gives CASSRGTRFLSYNEQFF.

The chain carries TRBV4-3 and TRBJ2-1, with TRBD2 matching over 14 bases. Germline V gene data show CDR1 as LGHNA and CDR2 as YSLEER. The J segment lost 10 bases and the V segment lost 3 bases, leaving 17 bases of the junction unmatched. CDR3 size: 19 residues. As DNA, the CDR3 is TGCGCCAGCAGCCAGGATTACCTCACGGGACTAGCGGGAGCGGGGGAGCAGTTCTTC. This codes for CASSQDYLTGLAGAGEQFF.

The V gene is TRBV5-4, the J gene TRBJ2-5, with D maybe TRBD2 (6 bases). CDR1 SGHNT and CDR2 YYREEE come from the germline V gene (reference sequence). The V and J ends lost 6 bases and 3 bases respectively, with 15 bases between them. There are 14 residues in the CDR3. DNA for the CDR3: TGTGCCAGCACGAAAAAGGAGGGTGAAGAGACCCAGTACTTC. Its protein product is CASTKKEGEETQYF.

This clone was recorded only once. CDR3 nucleotide sequence: TGTGCCAGCAGCAGGAGGACCACCTCCTACAATGAGCAGTTCTTC. This translates into CASSRRTTSYNEQFF. This rearrangement joins TRBV28 to TRBJ2-1; TRBD2 might be the D (5 bases). The V and J ends lost 6 bases and 0 bases respectively, with 12 bases between them. The CDR3 extends over 15 amino acids. In germline, CDR1 is MDHEN, CDR2 SYDVKM.